Listed below are T cell receptor beta chains from one sample, sequenced in a study of blood T cells in healthy people across ages. Using its own MiXCR run on the 5' RACE reads, TCRdb lists one record per CDR3 protein. The data show some 790,000 distinct CDR3 sequences, with under 35% seen just once and around a sixth held by the top ten. Material: blood. These receptors came from a woman older than 75 in good health. Each CDR3 is given with its conserved first and last residue. Fields, in order: D gene, V gene, J gene, clone size, CDR3 DNA, CDR3 protein. A D gene is named only where the DNA matches it firmly. Expanded clones are given a class, and other clones once, few, many or no size at all.

>.|TRBV9|TRBJ1-6|few
TGTGCCAGCAGCGTAGCGCCCAGGGATTCACCCCTCCACTTT
CASSVAPRDSPLHF
>TRBD2|TRBV4-1|TRBJ2-2|few
TGCGCCAGCAGCCAAGATACTAGCGGGGGCCTCACCGGGGAGCTGTTTTTT
CASSQDTSGGLTGELFF
>.|TRBV20-1|TRBJ1-1|.
TGCAGTGCTAGAGGCGACATTGAAGCTTTCTTT
CSARGDIEAFF
>TRBD1|TRBV7-2|TRBJ1-2|few
TGTGCCAGCAGCTTGGACAGGGGGCGCAACTATGGCTACACCTTC
CASSLDRGRNYGYTF
>.|TRBV7-2|TRBJ1-4|many
TGTGCCAGCAGCTTGAGGGGAACAGCCTCAACTAATGAAAAACTGTTTTTT
CASSLRGTASTNEKLFF
>.|TRBV5-5|TRBJ1-2|.
TGTGCCAGCAACACACGGGGAAACTATGGCTACACCTTC
CASNTRGNYGYTF
>.|TRBV6-5|TRBJ2-1|many
TGTGCCAGCAGTTACAGGTCGGGGGGCCACTCCTACAATGAGCAGTTCTTC
CASSYRSGGHSYNEQFF
>.|TRBV7-9|TRBJ1-4|.
TGTGCCAGCAGCTTTTCATCCCCTGAAAAACTGTTTTTT
CASSFSSPEKLFF
>.|TRBV27|TRBJ2-7|many
TGTGCCAGCAGTCCAAACCCCTCCTACGAGCAGTACTTC
CASSPNPSYEQYF
>.|TRBV7-9|TRBJ1-4|.
TGTGCCTGCAGCAGACAGGAAAATGAAAAACTGTTTTTT
CACSRQENEKLFF
>.|TRBV6-2/TRBV6-3|TRBJ2-1|many
TGTGCCAGCAGTTACCTCCAGGGAACCCAGTTCTTC
CASSYLQGTQFF
>.|TRBV11-1|TRBJ1-1|.
TGTGCCAGCAGAGAAAGGGGAAGGGGCATGAACACTGAAGCTTTCTTT
CASRERGRGMNTEAFF
>TRBD2|TRBV10-3|TRBJ2-2|few
TGTGCCATCAATAGCGGGGGAAACACCGGGGAGCTGTTTTTT
CAINSGGNTGELFF
>.|TRBV9|TRBJ2-5|.
TGTGTCAGCAGCCCCGGACAAAAAGAGACCCAGTACTTC
CVSSPGQKETQYF
>.|TRBV14|TRBJ2-1|many
TGTGCCAGCAGCCAAGTATCGACGGGGACGGCTGAGCAGTTCTTC
CASSQVSTGTAEQFF